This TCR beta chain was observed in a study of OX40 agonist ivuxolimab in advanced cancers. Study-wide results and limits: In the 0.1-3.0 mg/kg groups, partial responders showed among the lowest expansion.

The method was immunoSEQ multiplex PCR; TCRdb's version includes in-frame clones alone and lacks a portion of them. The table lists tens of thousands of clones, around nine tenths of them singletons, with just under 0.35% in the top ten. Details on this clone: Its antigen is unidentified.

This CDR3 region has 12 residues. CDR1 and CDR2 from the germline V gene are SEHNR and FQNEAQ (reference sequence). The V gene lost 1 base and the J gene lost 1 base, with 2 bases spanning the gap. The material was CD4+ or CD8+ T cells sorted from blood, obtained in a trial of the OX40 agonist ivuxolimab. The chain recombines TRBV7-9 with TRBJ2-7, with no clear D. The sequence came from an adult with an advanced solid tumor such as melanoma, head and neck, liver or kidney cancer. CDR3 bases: TGTGCCAGCAGCTTAGAATCCTACGAGCAGTACTTC. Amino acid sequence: CASSLESYEQYF.